A selection of T cell receptor beta chains follows, all from one sample in a study of T cells in Graves' hyperthyroidism and ophthalmopathy. MiXCR, applied by TCRdb to the multiplex PCR reads, yields one record per CDR3 protein. The table lists fewer than 450,000 distinct CDR3 sequences, roughly an eighth of them singletons. The sequencing sample was made of blood. These TCRs come from a man between 45 and 60 years old with Graves' ophthalmopathy. CDR3s include the opening cysteine and the closing phenylalanine or tryptophan. Each record gives: J gene, CDR3 length, V gene, clone size, CDR3 protein. Where a row states a size, it is once, few, many or the class of an expanded clone; other rows omit it.

>TRBJ2-5|17|TRBV12-3/TRBV12-4|many
CASQSGVGLAGQETQYF
>TRBJ1-4|13|TRBV7-9|.
CASSSDSFEKLFF
>TRBJ2-1|15|TRBV7-8|many
CASSSSGGAYNEQFF
>TRBJ2-1|16|TRBV28|many
CASSFVLAPRDNEQFF
>TRBJ2-7|11|TRBV25-1|few
CASSPRSEQYF
>TRBJ2-7|14|TRBV6-1|.
CASSDAIPTREQYF
>TRBJ2-7|15|TRBV5-1|.
CASSYSSGSQNEQYF
>TRBJ2-7|12|TRBV20-1|many
CSASTTSYEQYF
>TRBJ2-5|14|TRBV5-1|few
CASSMGHLQETQYF
>TRBJ1-2|15|TRBV12-3/TRBV12-4|many
CASRFTGGSNYGYTF
>TRBJ2-5|13|TRBV6-1|.
CASSLYSANFQYF
>TRBJ2-7|14|TRBV3-1|many
CASSAPSVSYEQYF
>TRBJ2-4|14|TRBV5-1|many
CASSRGTSLDIQYF
>TRBJ2-7|14|TRBV5-1|.
CASSLDRGASEQYF
>TRBJ2-1|14|TRBV19|.
CASVKKGLVDEQFF
>TRBJ2-1|15|TRBV5-1|many
CASSLVGKGDNEQFF
>TRBJ1-2|13|TRBV6-1|many
CASSTEGQYGYTF
>TRBJ2-7|14|TRBV29-1|many
CSVTLGAGVSEQYF
>TRBJ1-1|15|TRBV27|once
CASSLSTVLYTEAFF
>TRBJ2-7|13|TRBV30|many
CAWSGTRSYEQYF
>TRBJ1-6|13|TRBV30|many
CAWSRQGNSPLHF
>TRBJ2-3|13|TRBV30|many
CAWSPSFADTQYF
>TRBJ1-1|14|TRBV30|many
CAWTWGTGNTEAFF
>TRBJ1-1|15|TRBV19|many
CAAGKPGTGNTEAFF
>TRBJ2-4|14|TRBV29-1|few
CSGRTGGAKNIQYF
>TRBJ2-1|15|TRBV29-1|few
CSVFMPGPARNGQFF
>TRBJ1-3|15|TRBV27|few
CASRGTGGSGNTIYF
>TRBJ2-3|15|TRBV14|.
CASSQGAASTDTQYF
>TRBJ1-3|13|TRBV29-1|.
CSVELEGGHTIYF
>TRBJ2-5|13|TRBV24-1|many
CATSPKYQETQYF
>TRBJ2-1|16|TRBV24-1|few
CATSDIGTVPYNEQFF
>TRBJ2-7|12|TRBV18|many
CASSRQGYEQYF
>TRBJ2-5|16|TRBV5-6|.
CASSLWDGSKGETQYF
>TRBJ1-1|13|TRBV6-1|many
CASRLTRDTEAFF
>TRBJ2-5|15|TRBV4-1|.
CASSITQGYQETQYF
>TRBJ1-1|13|TRBV29-1|.
CSVGWTGRTEAFF
>TRBJ1-2|15|TRBV9|few
CASSAEWARGYGYTF
>TRBJ2-7|12|TRBV19|.
CASSTFDYEQYF
>TRBJ1-4|15|TRBV2|few
CASRDRVATNEKLFF
>TRBJ2-7|15|TRBV11-2|many
CASSQLAGDRYEQYF
>TRBJ2-3|15|TRBV29-1|many
CSVEVNGGRTDTQYF
>TRBJ2-1|15|TRBV15|few
CATSRELADYNEQFF
>TRBJ2-1|15|TRBV10-2|.
CASSLTSGRINEQFF
>TRBJ2-1|13|TRBV5-1|many
CASSLGGFNEQFF
>TRBJ2-2|15|TRBV20-1|many
CSARRDYPNTGELFF
>TRBJ1-1|16|TRBV11-2|many
CASSPRQGRLNTEAFF
>TRBJ2-7|16|TRBV5-1|.
CASSLVAGITTYEQYF
>TRBJ1-1|15|TRBV27|many
CASSTSTGMNTEAFF